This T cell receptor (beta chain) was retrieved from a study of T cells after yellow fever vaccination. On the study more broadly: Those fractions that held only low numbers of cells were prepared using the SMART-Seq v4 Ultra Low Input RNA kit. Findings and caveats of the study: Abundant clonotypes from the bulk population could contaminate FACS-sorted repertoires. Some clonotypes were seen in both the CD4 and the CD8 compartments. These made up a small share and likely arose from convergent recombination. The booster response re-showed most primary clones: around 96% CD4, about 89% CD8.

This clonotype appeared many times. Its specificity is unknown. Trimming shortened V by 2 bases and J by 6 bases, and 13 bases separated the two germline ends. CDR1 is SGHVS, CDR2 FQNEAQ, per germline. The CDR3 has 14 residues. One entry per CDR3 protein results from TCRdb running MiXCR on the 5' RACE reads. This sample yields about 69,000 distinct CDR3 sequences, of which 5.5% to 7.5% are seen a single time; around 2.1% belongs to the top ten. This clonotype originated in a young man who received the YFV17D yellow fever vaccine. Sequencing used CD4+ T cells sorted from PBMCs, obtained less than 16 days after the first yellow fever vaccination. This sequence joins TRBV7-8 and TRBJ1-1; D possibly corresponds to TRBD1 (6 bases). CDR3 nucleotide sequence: TGTGCCAGCAGCTTAAAAAACAGGGAGGCTGAAGCTTTCTTT. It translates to CASSLKNREAEAFF.